The clone carrying this TCR beta chain was seen ten or more times. No antigen is known for it. The sample originates from a study of naive and memory T cell subsets. Notes on the study in general: Naive repertoires, especially CD8, held a few larger clonotypes, possibly memory cells re-expressing CD45RA. The power law exponent of TCR abundance differed between naive and memory cells.

The beta constant-region primer was an equimolar mix of two oligonucleotides covering TRBC1 and TRBC2. Ligated cDNA was amplified by four rounds of PCR with nested alpha and beta constant-region primers and SP2. Each CDR3 protein is one row after TCRdb ran MiXCR on the UMI-ligation and nested PCR reads. The sample gives 90,000 to 120,000 distinct CDR3 sequences, about 15% of which show up once; about 3% is in the top ten. The CDR3 totals 16 residues. V shed 1 base and J 3 bases; nucleotides not matched to a gene: 6. Looked up from germline, CDR1 is SGHTA and CDR2 is FQGNSA. The clonotype was recovered from a human donor in good health. The sequencing sample was made of naive CD8+ T cells from blood. The chain couples TRBV7-2 to TRBJ2-5, with TRBD2 matching 9 bases. The CDR3 DNA follows: TGTGCCAGCAGCTTAGGTCTGAGACTAGCGGAAGAGACCCAGTACTTC. Translation: CASSLGLRLAEETQYF.